The 13 T cell receptor beta chains given below trace back to one sample, sequenced in a study of shared clonotypes between healthy human individuals. The protocol was immunoSEQ multiplex PCR, while the TCRdb copy is restricted to in-frame clones and leaves out a portion. The table includes a few million clones, about 90% detected once. The material sequenced was naive CD4+ T cells from PBMCs. Indicated subset: CD45RA+ positively selected. The receptors originated from a man aged 18-30 years in good health. Some clones in this sample may be carry-over from other donors' samples.

The V call is TRBV9, the J call TRBJ2-3, with D possibly TRBD2 on 5 matching bases. The CDR3 length is 17 residues. V was cut by 0 bases and J by 5 bases, with 19 bases left in between. Germline assignment: CDR1 SGDLS and CDR2 YYNGEE. CDR3 bases: TGTGCCAGCAGCGTAGCTGGTTCCCCTAGCCGAGGAGATACGCAGTATTTT. Protein: CASSVAGSPSRGDTQYF.

The chain couples TRBV6-5 to TRBJ1-1; 7 nucleotides agree with TRBD1. V lost 6 bases and J lost 11; bases outside the gene matches: 12. The CDR3 consists of 13 residues. The germline V gene has CDR1 MNHEY and CDR2 SVGAGI. CDR3 DNA: TGTGCCAGCAGCCTGGACAGGTTGGGGGACGCTTTCTTT. As protein: CASSLDRLGDAFF.

The chain couples TRBV5-4 to TRBJ2-7, with 7 bases lining up with TRBD1. The germline V gene has CDR1 SGHNT and CDR2 YYREEE (reference sequence). J lost 0 bases, V lost 5 bases, and 8 bases had no gene match. This CDR3 comprises 15 residues. CDR3 nucleotide sequence: TGTGCCAGCAGTTTGCAGGGACAGATCTCCTACGAGCAGTACTTC. It is translated as CASSLQGQISYEQYF.

The rearrangement uses TRBV7-7 and TRBJ2-2; perhaps TRBD1 as D (6 bases). Per germline, CDR1 SSHAT and CDR2 FNYEAQ (reference sequence). The CDR3 runs to 16 residues. Trimming took 5 bases from V and 4 from J, leaving 17 bases between them. CDR3 DNA: TGTGCCAGCAGCCGAGGGCGCAGGGGCGGCACCGGGGAGCTGTTTTTT. This translates into CASSRGRRGGTGELFF. The full variable domain, its missing parts supplied by reference TRBV7-7 and TRBJ2-2, is GAGVSQSPRYKVTKRGQDVTLRCDPISSHATLYWYQQALGQGPEFLTYFNYEAQPDKSGLPSDRFSAERPEGSISTLTIQRTEQRDSAMYRCASSRGRRGGTGELFFGEGSRLTVL.

The rearrangement uses TRBV28 and TRBJ2-1; D tentatively fits TRBD1 or TRBD2 (5 bases each). Germline V gene data show CDR1 as MDHEN and CDR2 as SYDVKM. The CDR3 extends over 15 amino acids. V dropped 5 bases and J dropped 4 bases, with 15 bases sitting between them. CDR3 nucleotides: TGTGCCAGCAGTCCCAGTGGGGGTACTTACAATGAGCAGTTCTTC. Encoded protein: CASSPSGGTYNEQFF.

This rearrangement joins TRBV18 to TRBJ2-5; weak D call: TRBD1 (6 bases). Trimming shortened V by 5 bases and J by 2 bases, and 12 bases separated the two germline ends. Germline V gene sequence: CDR1 KGHSH, CDR2 LQKENI. The CDR3 is made up of 14 amino acids. CDR3 sequence reads: CASSARTAQETQYF. The CDR3 nucleotides are TGTGCCAGCTCAGCGAGGACAGCTCAAGAGACCCAGTACTTC.

This chain connects TRBV5-1 to TRBJ2-5, with D tentatively TRBD2 (6 bases). Trimming took off 2 bases at V and 4 bases at J, with 15 bases between the two ends. Germline CDR1 is SGHRS and CDR2 is YFSETQ. This CDR3 region has 15 residues. DNA for the CDR3: TGCGCCAGCAGCTTCTCGGGAGTGGAAGGAGAGACCCAGTACTTC. This translates into CASSFSGVEGETQYF.

This clone was detected a few times. The gene calls are TRBV5-4 and TRBJ2-7, with unresolved D. The CDR3 has 13 residues. CDR1 is SGHNT, CDR2 YYREEE, per germline (reference sequence). The V end was cut by 6 bases, the J end by 2 bases, with 12 bases between. The chain's CDR3 is CASTRTGTYEQYF. CDR3 in DNA: TGTGCCAGCACCAGGACGGGTACCTACGAGCAGTACTTC.

Of note for this clone: At the DNA level, this CDR3 is encoded by other sequences in the same sample as well. The chain is built from TRBV9 and TRBJ2-3; a possible D gene is TRBD2 (6 bases). CDR3 size: 14 residues. CDR1 is SGDLS, CDR2 YYNGEE, per germline. Between the trimmed V and J ends, which lost 2 bases and 2 bases, there was a span of 9 bases. This CDR3 reads CASSVTSYTDTQYF. The CDR3, as DNA: TGTGCCAGCAGCGTGACTAGTTACACAGATACGCAGTATTTT.

The chain links TRBV30 to TRBJ2-7; a possible D gene is TRBD2 (5 bases). CDR3 length: 11 amino acids. Germline CDR1 is GTSNPN and CDR2 is SVGIG (reference sequence). The germline V and J ends were trimmed by 6 bases and 7 bases, with 13 bases remaining between them. CDR3 amino acids: CACPRGGEQYF. CDR3 DNA: TGTGCCTGCCCCCGCGGAGGTGAGCAGTACTTC.

This clone was detected once. The chain carries TRBV7-3 and TRBJ2-3, with 8 bases that match TRBD2. V shed 4 bases and J 3 bases; nucleotides not matched to a gene: 9. Germline CDR1 SGHTA, CDR2 FQGTGA. This CDR3 is built from 16 residues. The CDR3 nucleotides are TGTGCCAGCAGCTCCGGGAGGGCCAGCGGAACAGATACGCAGTATTTT. Its protein is CASSSGRASGTDTQYF.

This chain uses TRBV7-3 with TRBJ2-3; unclear D gene. This CDR3 has 15 residues. The V gene lost 5 bases and the J gene lost 0 bases, with 12 bases spanning the gap. Germline CDR1 SGHTA, CDR2 FQGTGA. CDR3 in DNA: TGTGCCAGCAGCCTCGGCGTGCTAAGCACAGATACGCAGTATTTT. Protein product: CASSLGVLSTDTQYF.

The chain carries TRBV29-1 and TRBJ1-2, with unresolved D. This CDR3 spans 14 amino acids. Trimming took off 5 bases at V and 4 bases at J, with 17 bases between the two ends. The germline gives CDR1 SQVTM, CDR2 ANQGSEA. The CDR3 sequence is CSVPKAGVAYGYTF. In DNA, the CDR3 is TGCAGCGTTCCCAAGGCAGGCGTCGCCTATGGCTACACCTTC. Full variable domain (remainder filled in from reference TRBV29-1 and TRBJ1-2): SAVISQKPSRDICQRGTSLTIQCQVDSQVTMMFWYRQQPGQSLTLIATANQGSEATYESGFVIDKFPISRPNLTFSTLTVSNMSPEDSSIYLCSVPKAGVAYGYTFGSGTRLTVV.